The source of this T cell receptor (beta chain) is a study of blood T cell repertoires in COVID-19. Whole-study context: In each case, the material was cDNA or gDNA derived from T cells, B-cell-depleted T cells, or PBMCs.

As handled by the study authors: Amplified reference gene primers provided the basis for estimating nucleated cell counts. Repertoires were generated with immunoSEQ multiplex PCR, while TCRdb's copy carries only in-frame clones and drops some. The D gene and trimming were derived from the DNA, and the V and J assignments and clone size from that table. Seen here are under 200,000 clones, around 88% observed once, and the top ten hold roughly a fifth. Germline trimming cut 6 bases from V and 8 bases from J; bases unmatched to any gene: 5. The CDR3 consists of 14 residues. Germline CDR1 is SEHNR and CDR2 is FQNEAQ (reference sequence).

Sequenced: peripheral blood. This clonotype was obtained from a woman aged 70-85 years who had recovered from COVID-19. V and J are TRBV7-9 and TRBJ2-1; 12 bases fit TRBD2. CDR3 sequence: CASSQTSGSDEQFF. The CDR3 DNA is TGTGCCAGCAGTCAGACTAGCGGGAGTGATGAGCAGTTCTTC.